Listed here is a single T cell receptor beta chain. This sample was taken from a study of blood T cell repertoires in COVID-19. In the study overall: Sites in the United States, Italy and Spain provided acute and convalescent COVID-19 samples. In each case, the material was cDNA or gDNA derived from T cells, B-cell-depleted T cells, or PBMCs.

The V end was cut by 5 bases, the J end by 6 bases, with 14 bases between. The CDR3 consists of 13 residues. Germline CDR1 reads MNHNY; CDR2 reads SVGAGI (reference sequence). Authors' data handling: Reference gene primer amplification gave estimated nucleated cell counts. The method was immunoSEQ multiplex PCR; TCRdb's version includes in-frame clones alone and lacks a portion of them. V and J calls and clone size follow that table, whereas D and trimming were derived from the DNA. This sample has approximately 94,000 clones, with more than 70% found just once. The chain couples TRBV6-6 to TRBJ2-7; possible D gene TRBD1, 5 bases. This TCR was recovered from an elderly woman with active COVID-19. What was sequenced was peripheral blood. The DNA for the CDR3 is TGTGCCAGCAGTCACGGACATTCCGCCGAGCAGTACTTC. This codes for CASSHGHSAEQYF.